This T cell receptor beta chain emerged from a study of cytomegalovirus exposure and HLA in healthy donors. V lost 2 bases and J 1 base, leaving 5 bases between the germline ends. The V gene's germline CDR1 is MNHEY and CDR2 SVGAGI. This CDR3 is 13 amino acids long. The PCR had 60 Vbeta and 13 Jbeta primers. Clones were read by immunoSEQ multiplex PCR, and TCRdb kept only the in-frame ones, dropping some. The sample consists of some 120,000 clones, about 74% of them appearing once. The material sequenced was PBMCs. The rearrangement links TRBV6-5 to TRBJ1-1; D remains unclear. The sequence was collected from a man aged 35-49 years in good health and CMV-seropositive. For the CDR3, the DNA is TGTGCCAGCAGTTACGGGCAGAACACTGAAGCTTTCTTT. This codes for CASSYGQNTEAFF.